These 6 T cell receptor beta chains originate from one sample sequenced in a study of OX40 agonist ivuxolimab in advanced cancers. Receptor amplification or capture employed the immunoSEQ multiplex PCR assay. The table was pulled from immuneACCESS by TCRdb, which kept in-frame rearrangements only. Such tables lose some clones; where checked, under half of the loss comes from unresolved V genes, and the rest has no known cause. The sample table lists 60,000 to 100,000 clones, about 84% of them with a count of one. The ten top clones hold more than 0.5% of the sample. Here the sequenced sample was CD4+ or CD8+ T cells sorted from blood, taken in a trial of the OX40 agonist ivuxolimab. These receptors were collected from an adult with an advanced solid tumor such as melanoma, head and neck, liver or kidney cancer.

V and J are TRBV7-6 and TRBJ2-1; the D gene is possibly TRBD1 (7 bases). Germline values: CDR1 SGHVS, CDR2 FNYEAQ. The V gene lost 5 bases and the J gene lost 3 bases, with 14 bases spanning the gap. The CDR3 spans 15 residues. The DNA for the CDR3 is TGTGCCAGCAGCCGTACAGGGGAGGTCTACAATGAGCAGTTCTTC. Residues: CASSRTGEVYNEQFF. The entire variable domain, with the rest obtained from reference TRBV7-6 and TRBJ2-1, is as follows: GAGVSQSPRYKVTKRGQDVALRCDPISGHVSLYWYRQALGQGPEFLTYFNYEAQQDKSGLPNDRFSAERPEGSISTLTIQRTEQRDSAMYRCASSRTGEVYNEQFFGPGTRLTVL.

This clone was counted a single time. The chain links TRBV2 to TRBJ1-1; D perhaps matches TRBD1 (6 bases). V lost 4 bases and J 6 bases, leaving 21 bases between the germline ends. The germline V gene encodes CDR1 SNHLY and CDR2 FYNNEI. The CDR3 spans 16 residues. CDR3 nucleotide sequence: TGTGCCAGCAGTGTCGGGGCAGGGGACAATTCGGCTGAAGCTTTCTTT. Protein product: CASSVGAGDNSAEAFF.

The genes are TRBV6-6 and TRBJ1-1; no definite D call. From germline, CDR1 is MNHNY and CDR2 SVGAGI (reference sequence). V was clipped by 2 bases and J by 3 bases, with 1 base between them. CDR3 size: 11 residues. In nucleotides, the CDR3 is TGTGCCAGCAGTTACCACACTGAAGCTTTCTTT. It encodes CASSYHTEAFF.

The V and J genes are TRBV5-4 and TRBJ2-3; 10 nucleotides agree with TRBD2. Unmatched junction bases numbered 4, after V lost 1 base and J lost 2 bases. CDR1 SGHNT and CDR2 YYREEE come from the germline V gene (reference sequence). There are 16 residues in the CDR3. CDR3 residues: CASSLTSGAFTDTQYF. DNA of the CDR3: TGTGCCAGCAGCTTGACTAGCGGGGCTTTCACAGATACGCAGTATTTT.

This rearrangement joins TRBV2 to TRBJ2-6; unclear D gene. This CDR3 has 16 amino acids. V was cut by 4 bases and J by 0 bases, with 10 bases left in between. CDR1 and CDR2 from the germline V gene are SNHLY and FYNNEI. This chain's CDR3 is CASSGLVSSGANVLTF. CDR3 sequence (DNA): TGTGCCAGCAGTGGTCTAGTTAGCTCTGGGGCCAACGTCCTGACTTTC.

This sequence joins TRBV11-1 and TRBJ2-5, with D possibly matching TRBD2 (6 bases). The V gene lost 3 bases and the J gene lost 4 bases, with 12 bases spanning the gap. Looked up from germline, CDR1 is SGHAT and CDR2 is FQDESV (reference sequence). The CDR3 totals 14 residues. DNA of the CDR3: TGTGCCAGCAGCTTTGGGCAGGGAGGAGAGACCCAGTACTTC. As protein: CASSFGQGGETQYF.